This is a list of T cell receptor beta chains from one sample in a study of blood T cell repertoires in COVID-19. TCRdb's copy holds only in-frame clones and misses some; the assay was immunoSEQ multiplex PCR. The data hold about 350,000 clones, with about 88% observed a single time. Sequencing was done on a sample of peripheral blood. The source is a woman in her sixties or seventies with COVID-19, enrolled during active disease. CDR3s include the opening cysteine and the closing phenylalanine or tryptophan. Each record gives: CDR3 DNA, CDR3 protein, clone size, D gene, J gene, V gene. D genes are given only for firm matches. Clone size is not always given. Where it is, it says once, few, many or a class for expanded clones.

CDR3nt: TGTGCCAGCAGTTTAGCCCCGTTGGCCTATGGCTACACCTTC
CDR3aa: CASSLAPLAYGYTF
abundance: -
d_gene: -
j_gene: TRBJ1-2
v_gene: TRBV27

CDR3nt: TGTGCCAGCAGTCGGACAGGGGATCAAGAGACCCAGTACTTC
CDR3aa: CASSRTGDQETQYF
abundance: -
d_gene: TRBD1
j_gene: TRBJ2-5
v_gene: TRBV28

CDR3nt: TGCGCCAGCAGCCAAGTTCCGGGGACAGAAACCCAGTACTTC
CDR3aa: CASSQVPGTETQYF
abundance: -
d_gene: TRBD1
j_gene: TRBJ2-5
v_gene: TRBV4-3

CDR3nt: TGCGCCAGCAGCCTTACACCGAACACCGGGGAGCTGTTTTTT
CDR3aa: CASSLTPNTGELFF
abundance: -
d_gene: -
j_gene: TRBJ2-2
v_gene: TRBV5-1

CDR3nt: TGTGCCAGTACGACCGGGTATAATGAAAAACTGTTTTTT
CDR3aa: CASTTGYNEKLFF
abundance: -
d_gene: -
j_gene: TRBJ1-4
v_gene: TRBV19

CDR3nt: TGTGCCAGCTCTCAACAGGGGCCGAACACTGAAGCTTTCTTT
CDR3aa: CASSQQGPNTEAFF
abundance: once
d_gene: TRBD1
j_gene: TRBJ1-1
v_gene: TRBV18

CDR3nt: TGTGCCATCTTGGACAGTAACTATGGCTACACCTTC
CDR3aa: CAILDSNYGYTF
abundance: -
d_gene: -
j_gene: TRBJ1-2
v_gene: TRBV10-3

CDR3nt: TGTGCCAGCAGCCTATATACTGAAGCTTTCTTT
CDR3aa: CASSLYTEAFF
abundance: once
d_gene: -
j_gene: TRBJ1-1
v_gene: TRBV5-8

CDR3nt: TGTGCCAGTAGTATAGCGCTAGCGGGGACAGATACGCAGTATTTT
CDR3aa: CASSIALAGTDTQYF
abundance: -
d_gene: TRBD2
j_gene: TRBJ2-3
v_gene: TRBV19

CDR3nt: TGTGCCATCGCGCGGGCTGGGACTGAAGCTTTCTTT
CDR3aa: CAIARAGTEAFF
abundance: -
d_gene: -
j_gene: TRBJ1-1
v_gene: TRBV10-3

CDR3nt: TGTGCCAGCAGTGGACTAGCCCCAGGAGAGACCCAGTACTTC
CDR3aa: CASSGLAPGETQYF
abundance: -
d_gene: TRBD2
j_gene: TRBJ2-5
v_gene: TRBV2

CDR3nt: TGTGCCAGCAGCTTGGGGCAGGGGCCAACTAATGAAAAACTGTTTTTT
CDR3aa: CASSLGQGPTNEKLFF
abundance: -
d_gene: -
j_gene: TRBJ1-4
v_gene: TRBV5-8

CDR3nt: TGTGCCAGCAGCCCCGGGGGTCAGGATACGCAGTATTTT
CDR3aa: CASSPGGQDTQYF
abundance: -
d_gene: -
j_gene: TRBJ2-3
v_gene: TRBV9

CDR3nt: TGTGCCAGCAGCCAAGCAGGGGCCACTGAAGCTTTCTTT
CDR3aa: CASSQAGATEAFF
abundance: -
d_gene: -
j_gene: TRBJ1-1
v_gene: TRBV3-1/TRBV3-2

CDR3nt: TGCGCCAGCAGCTTGAGGGGTTCTAGCACAGATACGCAGTATTTT
CDR3aa: CASSLRGSSTDTQYF
abundance: -
d_gene: -
j_gene: TRBJ2-3
v_gene: TRBV5-1

CDR3nt: TGTGCCAGCAGCTTATGGAGCGGGATCACAGATACGCAGTATTTT
CDR3aa: CASSLWSGITDTQYF
abundance: -
d_gene: TRBD2
j_gene: TRBJ2-3
v_gene: TRBV7-2

CDR3nt: TGTGCCACGGGGGGAGGAGATCTCCTTGGAAACACCATATATTTT
CDR3aa: CATGGGDLLGNTIYF
abundance: once
d_gene: -
j_gene: TRBJ1-3
v_gene: TRBV10-3

CDR3nt: TGTGCCAGCAGCCCGACGACAGGGCCTAATTCACCCCTCCACTTT
CDR3aa: CASSPTTGPNSPLHF
abundance: -
d_gene: TRBD1
j_gene: TRBJ1-6
v_gene: TRBV7-2

CDR3nt: TGCGCCAGCAGCTTGGGACTAGCTTCGAACACCGGGGAGCTGTTTTTT
CDR3aa: CASSLGLASNTGELFF
abundance: once
d_gene: TRBD2
j_gene: TRBJ2-2
v_gene: TRBV5-1

CDR3nt: TGTGCCATCACCCCGGGACTAGCGGGGGGGCCAGTAGATACGCAGTATTTT
CDR3aa: CAITPGLAGGPVDTQYF
abundance: few
d_gene: TRBD2
j_gene: TRBJ2-3
v_gene: TRBV10-3

CDR3nt: TGTGCCAGCACCGCCTTGACAGGTCGTAATCAGCCCCAGCATTTT
CDR3aa: CASTALTGRNQPQHF
abundance: once
d_gene: -
j_gene: TRBJ1-5
v_gene: TRBV6-5

CDR3nt: TGTGCCAGTAGTATGGGGGCCTTTGGGCAGCCCCAGCATTTT
CDR3aa: CASSMGAFGQPQHF
abundance: -
d_gene: -
j_gene: TRBJ1-5
v_gene: TRBV19

CDR3nt: TGTGCCAGCAGCTGGGGGACTAGTCAGCCCCAGCATTTT
CDR3aa: CASSWGTSQPQHF
abundance: -
d_gene: -
j_gene: TRBJ1-5
v_gene: TRBV7-2

CDR3nt: TGCAGCGTTGCATCACACTCTGGGGCCAACGTCCTGACTTTC
CDR3aa: CSVASHSGANVLTF
abundance: -
d_gene: -
j_gene: TRBJ2-6
v_gene: TRBV29-1

CDR3nt: TGCGCCAGCAGTGAGGTAGCGGGGGGCCCTAATGAGCAGTTCTTC
CDR3aa: CASSEVAGGPNEQFF
abundance: -
d_gene: TRBD2
j_gene: TRBJ2-1
v_gene: TRBV10-1

CDR3nt: TGTGCCAGCAGCTTGGGCAGGGGCACAGATACGCAGTATTTT
CDR3aa: CASSLGRGTDTQYF
abundance: -
d_gene: -
j_gene: TRBJ2-3
v_gene: TRBV7-9

CDR3nt: TGTGCCAGCAGGTCGGACAGCCGAGAGCAGTTCTTC
CDR3aa: CASRSDSREQFF
abundance: -
d_gene: -
j_gene: TRBJ2-1
v_gene: TRBV28

CDR3nt: TGTGCCAGCAGCGCCGGGGGAATCGTTTCTGAAGCTTTCTTT
CDR3aa: CASSAGGIVSEAFF
abundance: once
d_gene: -
j_gene: TRBJ1-1
v_gene: TRBV9

CDR3nt: TGTGCCTGGAGTGTACAAGGACTAGCGGGGGGAAATGAGCAGTTCTTC
CDR3aa: CAWSVQGLAGGNEQFF
abundance: -
d_gene: TRBD2
j_gene: TRBJ2-1
v_gene: TRBV30

CDR3nt: TGTGCCAGCACCCAAGGAGGGACAGGTGAAGCTTTCTTT
CDR3aa: CASTQGGTGEAFF
abundance: -
d_gene: TRBD1
j_gene: TRBJ1-1
v_gene: TRBV7-8

CDR3nt: TGTGCCAGCAGCCACGACGGGCGCGGGGGTGCGGCAGATACGCAGTATTTT
CDR3aa: CASSHDGRGGAADTQYF
abundance: -
d_gene: TRBD2
j_gene: TRBJ2-3
v_gene: TRBV11-3

CDR3nt: TGCGCCAGCAGTGTCGGGGGGTTAAGCACAGATACGCAGTATTTT
CDR3aa: CASSVGGLSTDTQYF
abundance: -
d_gene: TRBD2
j_gene: TRBJ2-3
v_gene: TRBV10-1

CDR3nt: TGTGCCAGCAGTTACTACAGGTATAGCAATCAGCCCCAGCATTTT
CDR3aa: CASSYYRYSNQPQHF
abundance: -
d_gene: -
j_gene: TRBJ1-5
v_gene: TRBV6-2/TRBV6-3

CDR3nt: TGTGCCAGCAGCCTAGCGGGGGGTTCCTACGAGCAGTACTTC
CDR3aa: CASSLAGGSYEQYF
abundance: -
d_gene: TRBD2
j_gene: TRBJ2-7
v_gene: TRBV9

CDR3nt: TGTGCCAGCTCACCAAACAGGGACGAGCAGTACTTC
CDR3aa: CASSPNRDEQYF
abundance: -
d_gene: -
j_gene: TRBJ2-7
v_gene: TRBV18

CDR3nt: TGTGCTAGTGGCCTGGGACTAACTAGCACAGATACGCAGTATTTT
CDR3aa: CASGLGLTSTDTQYF
abundance: -
d_gene: TRBD2
j_gene: TRBJ2-3
v_gene: TRBV12-5

CDR3nt: TGTGCCAGCAGCTTAGCGAGGGGGCGGGTAACAGATACGCAGTATTTT
CDR3aa: CASSLARGRVTDTQYF
abundance: -
d_gene: TRBD1
j_gene: TRBJ2-3
v_gene: TRBV7-9

CDR3nt: TGTGCCAGTAGTATGGGACAGCCCTACTCTGGAAACACCATATATTTT
CDR3aa: CASSMGQPYSGNTIYF
abundance: few
d_gene: TRBD1
j_gene: TRBJ1-3
v_gene: TRBV19

CDR3nt: TGTGCCAGCAGCTTAGCCGCGGCGGGCTCCTACGAGCAGTACTTC
CDR3aa: CASSLAAAGSYEQYF
abundance: -
d_gene: -
j_gene: TRBJ2-7
v_gene: TRBV7-2

CDR3nt: TGTGCCAGCAGTGCCCTCACAGGGGGTCGAGGCTACACCTTC
CDR3aa: CASSALTGGRGYTF
abundance: -
d_gene: TRBD1
j_gene: TRBJ1-2
v_gene: TRBV2

CDR3nt: TGTGCCAGCAGCCGTCTTAAGGACAGGGGGAGGACTGAAGCTTTCTTT
CDR3aa: CASSRLKDRGRTEAFF
abundance: -
d_gene: -
j_gene: TRBJ1-1
v_gene: TRBV21-1

CDR3nt: TGTGCCAGCAGTGATCTAGCAAGTCCGGCGGATACGCAGTATTTT
CDR3aa: CASSDLASPADTQYF
abundance: -
d_gene: -
j_gene: TRBJ2-3
v_gene: TRBV2